These T cell receptor beta chains were read from a single sample in a study of blood T cell repertoires in COVID-19. Produced via immunoSEQ multiplex PCR; TCRdb's table is partial and in-frame only. The sample has about 170,000 clones; about four fifths are singletons. Sequenced input: peripheral blood. These receptors were obtained from a woman older than 75 with acute or convalescent COVID-19. Each CDR3 is given with its conserved first and last residue. The order of the fields is D gene, CDR3 length, V gene, clone size, J gene, CDR3 protein, CDR3 DNA. The D gene is left open where the match is weak. Rows give clone size only sometimes, using once, few, many, or a class for an expanded clone.

>NA|17|TRBV18|NA|TRBJ1-3
CASSPATGITSGNTIYF
TGTGCCAGCTCACCGGCGACAGGTATAACCTCTGGAAACACCATATATTTT
>TRBD1|16|TRBV5-4|once|TRBJ2-2
CASSDGGQGRAGELFF
TGTGCCAGCAGCGATGGAGGACAGGGTAGGGCCGGGGAGCTGTTTTTT
>TRBD1|15|TRBV29-1|NA|TRBJ1-1
CSVAPGTGRDTEAFF
TGCAGCGTTGCCCCTGGGACAGGGAGGGACACTGAAGCTTTCTTT
>TRBD2|15|TRBV7-9|NA|TRBJ2-2
CASSLRGARTGELFF
TGTGCCAGCAGCTTGCGGGGGGCTAGGACCGGGGAGCTGTTTTTT
>NA|14|TRBV28|NA|TRBJ1-5
CASSSGGSNQPQHF
TGTGCCAGCAGTTCAGGAGGAAGCAATCAGCCCCAGCATTTT
>TRBD1|18|TRBV7-2|NA|TRBJ2-6
CASSPQGQGALGANVLTF
TGTGCCAGCAGCCCGCAGGGACAGGGGGCGCTTGGGGCCAACGTCCTGACTTTC
>NA|16|TRBV18|NA|TRBJ2-3
CASSPLGRAHTDTQYF
TGTGCCAGCTCACCACTGGGCAGGGCCCACACAGATACGCAGTATTTT
>NA|14|TRBV27|NA|TRBJ1-2
CASKGGAVNYGYTF
TGTGCCAGCAAAGGGGGGGCGGTTAACTATGGCTACACCTTC
>TRBD1|15|TRBV2|NA|TRBJ1-5
CASSSQGVSNQPQHF
TGTGCCAGCAGTTCACAGGGGGTGAGCAATCAGCCCCAGCATTTT
>TRBD1|17|TRBV10-1|NA|TRBJ1-5
CASSEDGGRGTDQPQHF
TGCGCCAGCAGTGAGGACGGGGGCAGGGGGACGGATCAGCCCCAGCATTTT
>NA|16|TRBV5-1|NA|TRBJ2-1
CASSLMAAVSHNEQFF
TGCGCCAGCAGCCTTATGGCGGCCGTGTCTCACAATGAGCAGTTCTTC
>TRBD1|15|TRBV29-1|once|TRBJ1-6
CSARAGTGNNSPLHF
TGCAGCGCCCGGGCCGGGACAGGGAATAATTCACCCCTCCACTTT
>TRBD2|18|TRBV7-2|NA|TRBJ2-2
CASSNPLGTSGGVGELFF
TGTGCCAGCAGCAATCCCCTTGGGACTAGCGGGGGGGTTGGGGAGCTGTTTTTT
>NA|14|TRBV28|NA|TRBJ2-2
CASSLRSVTGELFF
TGTGCCAGCAGTTTACGCTCGGTCACCGGGGAGCTGTTTTTT
>TRBD1|14|TRBV6-2/TRBV6-3|NA|TRBJ2-7
CASSVTGDSYEQYF
TGTGCCAGCAGTGTGACAGGGGACTCCTACGAGCAGTACTTC
>NA|15|TRBV19|NA|TRBJ2-6
CASSSYFSGANVLTF
TGTGCCAGTAGTAGTTACTTCTCTGGGGCCAACGTCCTGACTTTC
>NA|17|TRBV25-1|NA|TRBJ2-6
CASSESRGPGGANVLTF
TGTGCCAGCAGTGAATCGCGGGGGCCGGGAGGGGCCAACGTCCTGACTTTC
>TRBD1|13|TRBV5-1|NA|TRBJ1-2
CASSLGQDYGYTF
TGCGCCAGCAGCTTAGGACAGGACTATGGCTACACCTTC
>NA|17|TRBV27|NA|TRBJ1-5
CASSSRGSPYSNQPQHF
TGTGCCAGCAGTTCCAGGGGTAGCCCTTATAGCAATCAGCCCCAGCATTTT
>TRBD1|15|TRBV7-3|few|TRBJ2-3
CASSLPTGATDTQYF
TGTGCCAGCAGCTTACCGACAGGGGCAACAGATACGCAGTATTTT
>TRBD1|14|TRBV18|NA|TRBJ2-5
CASSPRTGQETQYF
TGTGCCAGCTCACCTCGGACAGGGCAAGAGACCCAGTACTTC
>TRBD1|16|TRBV5-1|NA|TRBJ1-3
CASSRQGTTDVDTIYF
TGCGCCAGCAGCCGACAGGGTACCACTGACGTTGACACCATATATTTT
>NA|13|TRBV10-3|NA|TRBJ1-2
CAISESFRDGYTF
TGTGCCATCAGTGAGTCATTCCGGGATGGCTACACCTTC
>NA|14|TRBV5-4|many|TRBJ2-7
CASSLSGSAYEQYF
TGTGCCAGCAGCTTATCGGGGAGCGCCTACGAGCAGTACTTC
>NA|12|TRBV6-6|NA|TRBJ2-5
CASSIQGETQYF
TGTGCCAGCAGTATACAGGGAGAGACCCAGTACTTC
>TRBD1|14|TRBV29-1|NA|TRBJ1-4
CSASWDRLNEKLFF
TGCAGCGCATCATGGGACAGACTCAATGAAAAACTGTTTTTT
>TRBD1|15|TRBV19|few|TRBJ2-3
CASSIGTGGTDTQYF
TGTGCCAGTAGTATTGGGACAGGGGGCACAGATACGCAGTATTTT
>TRBD1|15|TRBV30|once|TRBJ1-5
CAWRGQGAGSQPQHF
TGTGCCTGGAGAGGACAGGGGGCTGGTAGTCAGCCCCAGCATTTT
>NA|19|TRBV21-1|NA|TRBJ1-1
CASEGASGQGAEWNTEAFF
TGTGCCAGCGAAGGGGCGTCGGGACAGGGGGCAGAATGGAACACTGAAGCTTTCTTT
>NA|12|TRBV28|NA|TRBJ2-5
CASNQAGGTQYF
TGTGCCAGCAACCAGGCCGGGGGGACCCAGTACTTC
>TRBD1|17|TRBV2|NA|TRBJ1-1
CASKEGTGGAWNTEAFF
TGTGCCAGCAAGGAGGGGACAGGGGGCGCGTGGAACACTGAAGCTTTCTTT
>TRBD2|18|TRBV7-2|NA|TRBJ2-7
CASSLVSVAGGTPYEQYF
TGTGCCAGCAGCTTAGTTTCGGTAGCGGGAGGCACCCCCTACGAGCAGTACTTC
>TRBD1|17|TRBV19|NA|TRBJ1-4
CASTPGPGTGVGEKLFF
TGTGCCAGTACTCCGGGTCCTGGGACAGGGGTAGGGGAAAAACTGTTTTTT
>NA|13|TRBV7-2|NA|TRBJ2-3
CASSLIPADTQYF
TGTGCCAGCAGTCTAATCCCGGCAGATACGCAGTATTTT
>NA|13|TRBV11-2|NA|TRBJ2-7
CASARTRDYEQYF
TGTGCCAGCGCCCGAACGAGGGACTACGAGCAGTACTTC
>NA|17|TRBV3-1/TRBV3-2|NA|TRBJ2-7
CASSQLKLSGRTYEQYF
TGTGCCAGCAGCCAGTTAAAATTGTCGGGTCGAACCTACGAGCAGTACTTC
>TRBD1|14|TRBV4-1|NA|TRBJ1-1
CASSQWQGDTEAFF
TGCGCCAGCAGCCAATGGCAGGGGGACACTGAAGCTTTCTTT
>NA|15|TRBV30|NA|TRBJ1-6
CAWSVFPGRYSPLHF
TGTGCCTGGAGTGTATTCCCTGGGCGATATTCACCCCTCCACTTT
>TRBD1|16|TRBV19|NA|TRBJ2-4
CASRQGKNLAKNIQYF
TGTGCCAGTAGACAGGGGAAGAACTTAGCCAAAAACATTCAGTACTTC
>NA|15|TRBV6-5|NA|TRBJ1-2
CASSLRHPREGGYTF
TGTGCCAGCAGCCTCCGACACCCACGGGAGGGCGGCTACACCTTC
>TRBD2|15|TRBV6-2/TRBV6-3|NA|TRBJ2-7
CASSYSQRGNYEQYF
TGTGCCAGCAGTTACTCCCAGCGGGGGAACTACGAGCAGTACTTC